A selection of T cell receptor beta chains follows, all from one sample in a study of shared clonotypes between healthy human individuals. TCRdb's table, derived via immunoSEQ multiplex PCR, lists solely in-frame clones and lacks some. The sample records over a million clones, roughly 97% being singletons. The sequenced sample was naive CD4+ T cells sorted from blood. These receptors originate from a man aged 30 to 39 in good health. Each CDR3 is given with its conserved first and last residue. The D gene is left open where the match is weak. Clone size is shown for a subset of rows, as once, few, many or a class of expanded clone.

V: TRBV11-2; size: NA; J: TRBJ2-3; D: NA; DNA: TGTGCCAGCAGCTTCACAGATACGCAGTATTTT; CDR3: CASSFTDTQYF
V: TRBV11-2; size: NA; J: TRBJ2-7; D: NA; DNA: TGTGCCAGCAGCTTAAGGCAGGTTTCGAGTGAGCAGTACTTC; CDR3: CASSLRQVSSEQYF
V: TRBV7-6; size: NA; J: TRBJ2-5; D: NA; DNA: TGTGCCAGCAGCTTAGTTGCGGGGTCCCAAGAGACCCAGTACTTC; CDR3: CASSLVAGSQETQYF
V: TRBV5-1; size: NA; J: TRBJ2-3; D: TRBD2; DNA: TGCGCCAGCAGCCCAGCGGGGGATAGGACAGATACGCAGTATTTT; CDR3: CASSPAGDRTDTQYF
V: TRBV5-1; size: once; J: TRBJ2-6; D: NA; DNA: TGCGCCAGCAGCTTGGGTCCAAGGGGGGAGAGCTCTGGGGCCAACGTCCTGACTTTC; CDR3: CASSLGPRGESSGANVLTF
V: TRBV9; size: NA; J: TRBJ2-1; D: TRBD2; DNA: TGTGCCAGCAGCGAATTAGCGGGACGGAACAATGAGCAGTTCTTC; CDR3: CASSELAGRNNEQFF
V: TRBV4-3; size: NA; J: TRBJ2-7; D: NA; DNA: TGCGCCAGCAGCCAACTCGTCTCCTACGAGCAGTACTTC; CDR3: CASSQLVSYEQYF
V: TRBV7-2; size: NA; J: TRBJ1-5; D: TRBD1; DNA: TGTGCCAGCAGCTCCAAGACAGGGGCCAAAAATCAGCCCCAGCATTTT; CDR3: CASSSKTGAKNQPQHF
V: TRBV11-3; size: NA; J: TRBJ1-3; D: TRBD1; DNA: TGTGCCAGCAGCCTAGGACAGGGGAGCTCTGGAAACACCATATATTTT; CDR3: CASSLGQGSSGNTIYF
V: TRBV5-6; size: NA; J: TRBJ2-1; D: NA; DNA: TGTGCCAGCAGAGTTGGTGAGGGCGGGAAGTTCTTC; CDR3: CASRVGEGGKFF
V: TRBV5-1; size: NA; J: TRBJ2-7; D: NA; DNA: TGCGCCAGCAGCTTGGTGCCAGGGGGGACCTACGAGCAGTACTTC; CDR3: CASSLVPGGTYEQYF
V: TRBV5-1; size: NA; J: TRBJ1-1; D: NA; DNA: TGCGCCAGCAGCCTCGACAGGATGAACACTGAAGCTTTCTTT; CDR3: CASSLDRMNTEAFF
V: TRBV5-1; size: once; J: TRBJ2-7; D: TRBD2; DNA: TGCGCCAGCAGCCTATCCGCGGGAGAGGGATCCTACGAGCAGTACTTC; CDR3: CASSLSAGEGSYEQYF
V: TRBV5-6; size: NA; J: TRBJ2-7; D: NA; DNA: TGTGCCAGCAGCTTGGCCTGGGGGCAAGGCTACGAGCAGTACTTC; CDR3: CASSLAWGQGYEQYF
V: TRBV5-1; size: NA; J: TRBJ2-1; D: TRBD1; DNA: TGCGCCAGCAGCCGTGACAGGGGTTGGTCTGGCAATGAGCAGTTCTTC; CDR3: CASSRDRGWSGNEQFF
V: TRBV28; size: once; J: TRBJ2-7; D: TRBD2; DNA: TGTGCCAGCAGTTTGGACAAACTAATAGCGGGAGCGAACTCCTACGAGCAGTACTTC; CDR3: CASSLDKLIAGANSYEQYF
V: TRBV5-1; size: few; J: TRBJ2-3; D: NA; DNA: TGCGCCAGCAGCTTGGCCGGGGCAGATACGCAGTATTTT; CDR3: CASSLAGADTQYF
V: TRBV5-1; size: once; J: TRBJ1-1; D: NA; DNA: TGCGCCAGCAGCTTGAGGGCGAGGAACACTGAAGCTTTCTTT; CDR3: CASSLRARNTEAFF
V: TRBV28; size: NA; J: TRBJ2-3; D: TRBD2; DNA: TGTGCCAGCAGGGGGACTAGCAGCACAGATACGCAGTATTTT; CDR3: CASRGTSSTDTQYF
V: TRBV18; size: NA; J: TRBJ1-1; D: TRBD1; DNA: TGTGCCAGCTCACCACTGGGACAGGGGGCTATGAACACTGAAGCTTTCTTT; CDR3: CASSPLGQGAMNTEAFF
V: TRBV6-5; size: NA; J: TRBJ2-3; D: NA; DNA: TGTGCCAGCAGTTTTCCAGATACGCAGTATTTT; CDR3: CASSFPDTQYF
V: TRBV27; size: NA; J: TRBJ2-7; D: TRBD2; DNA: TGTGCCAGCAGTTTTTCAGGAGTAGCGGGATCGTCCTACGAGCAGTACTTC; CDR3: CASSFSGVAGSSYEQYF
V: TRBV5-4; size: NA; J: TRBJ1-1; D: NA; DNA: TGTGCCAGCAGCTTGAGTCCAGGTATGAACACTGAAGCTTTCTTT; CDR3: CASSLSPGMNTEAFF
V: TRBV28; size: NA; J: TRBJ1-3; D: NA; DNA: TGTGCCAGCAGTTACTCAAACACCATATATTTT; CDR3: CASSYSNTIYF
V: TRBV6-1; size: NA; J: TRBJ2-7; D: NA; DNA: TGTGCCAGCAGTCAGAAGGGGACTGCCTACGAGCAGTACTTC; CDR3: CASSQKGTAYEQYF
V: TRBV19; size: NA; J: TRBJ2-1; D: NA; DNA: TGTGCCAGTAGTATTCTGGACTCGAATGACAATGAGCAGTTCTTC; CDR3: CASSILDSNDNEQFF
V: TRBV19; size: NA; J: TRBJ2-1; D: TRBD2; DNA: TGTGCCAGTAGAGAGGGGGTAGCGGGAGGGTTTGAGCAGTTCTTC; CDR3: CASREGVAGGFEQFF
V: TRBV2; size: once; J: TRBJ2-2; D: NA; DNA: TGTGCCAGCAGTACCCGGACACCTGGGGAGCTGTTTTTT; CDR3: CASSTRTPGELFF
V: TRBV7-9; size: NA; J: TRBJ2-7; D: NA; DNA: TGTGCCAGCAGCTTGAGAGGGGCAGAGCAGTACTTC; CDR3: CASSLRGAEQYF
V: TRBV6-5; size: NA; J: TRBJ1-4; D: NA; DNA: TGTGCCAGCAGTCGACAGATTAATCCCGAAAAACTGTTTTTT; CDR3: CASSRQINPEKLFF
V: TRBV14; size: NA; J: TRBJ2-7; D: TRBD1; DNA: TGTGCCAGCAGCCCCGGGACAGGGGCAGGGTACGAGCAGTACTTC; CDR3: CASSPGTGAGYEQYF
V: TRBV30; size: NA; J: TRBJ1-2; D: TRBD1; DNA: TGTGCCTGGAGTGTACTCGGGACAGGGGGAGTATTC; CDR3: CAWSVLGTGGVF
V: TRBV5-1; size: NA; J: TRBJ2-5; D: NA; DNA: TGCGCCAGCAGCTTGGCCGCTGGCAGGGTGAGCGAGACCCAGTACTTC; CDR3: CASSLAAGRVSETQYF
V: TRBV21-1; size: NA; J: TRBJ2-7; D: NA; DNA: TGTGCCGGCAGCAAAGGCTGCCAGACAGGGGTGGCTTACGAGCAGTACTTC; CDR3: CAGSKGCQTGVAYEQYF
V: TRBV19; size: NA; J: TRBJ2-7; D: TRBD2; DNA: TGTGCCAGTTTACTAGCGGGAGGGCACCCCGACTCCTACGAGCAGTACTTC; CDR3: CASLLAGGHPDSYEQYF
V: TRBV9; size: NA; J: TRBJ2-1; D: TRBD2; DNA: TGTGCCAGCAGTGGACTAGCGGACAATGAGCAGTTCTTC; CDR3: CASSGLADNEQFF
V: TRBV7-2; size: NA; J: TRBJ2-1; D: NA; DNA: TGTGCCAGCAGCCGCGACAGGGCGGGAAACAATGAGCAGTTCTTC; CDR3: CASSRDRAGNNEQFF